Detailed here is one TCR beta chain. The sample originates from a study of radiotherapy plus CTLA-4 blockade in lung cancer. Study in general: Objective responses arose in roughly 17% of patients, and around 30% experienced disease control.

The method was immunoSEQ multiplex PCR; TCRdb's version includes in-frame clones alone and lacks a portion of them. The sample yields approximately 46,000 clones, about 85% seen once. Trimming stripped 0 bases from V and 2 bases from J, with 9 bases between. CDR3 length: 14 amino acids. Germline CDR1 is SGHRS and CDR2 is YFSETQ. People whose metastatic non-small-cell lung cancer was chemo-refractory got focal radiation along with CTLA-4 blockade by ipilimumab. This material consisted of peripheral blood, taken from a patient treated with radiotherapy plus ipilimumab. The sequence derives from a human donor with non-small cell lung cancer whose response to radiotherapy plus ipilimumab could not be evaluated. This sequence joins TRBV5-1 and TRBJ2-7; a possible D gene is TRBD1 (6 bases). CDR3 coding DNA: TGCGCCAGCAGCTTGGAGGACAGAACCTACGAGCAGTACTTC. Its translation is CASSLEDRTYEQYF.